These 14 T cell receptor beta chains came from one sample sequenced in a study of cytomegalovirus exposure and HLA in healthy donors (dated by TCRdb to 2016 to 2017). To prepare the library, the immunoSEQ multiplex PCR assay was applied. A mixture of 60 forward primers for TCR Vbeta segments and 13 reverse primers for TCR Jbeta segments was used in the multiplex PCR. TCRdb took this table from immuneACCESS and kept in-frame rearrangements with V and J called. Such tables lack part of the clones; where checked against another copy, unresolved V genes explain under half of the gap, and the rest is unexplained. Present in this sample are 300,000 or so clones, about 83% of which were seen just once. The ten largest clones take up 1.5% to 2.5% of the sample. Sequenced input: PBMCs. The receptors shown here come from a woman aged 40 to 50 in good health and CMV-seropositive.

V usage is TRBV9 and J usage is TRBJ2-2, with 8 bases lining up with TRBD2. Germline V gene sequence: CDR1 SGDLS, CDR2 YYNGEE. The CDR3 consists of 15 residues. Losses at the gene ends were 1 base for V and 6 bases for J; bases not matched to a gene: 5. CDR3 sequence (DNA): TGTGCCAGCAGCGTAATGGCGGGAGGCCCCGGGGAGCTGTTTTTT. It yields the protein CASSVMAGGPGELFF.

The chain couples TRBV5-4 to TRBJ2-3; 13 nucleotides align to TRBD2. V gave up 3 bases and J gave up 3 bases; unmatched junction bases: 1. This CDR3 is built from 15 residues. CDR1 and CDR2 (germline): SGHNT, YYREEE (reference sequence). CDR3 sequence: CASSSLAGGTDTQYF. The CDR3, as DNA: TGTGCCAGCAGCTCACTAGCGGGAGGGACAGATACGCAGTATTTT.

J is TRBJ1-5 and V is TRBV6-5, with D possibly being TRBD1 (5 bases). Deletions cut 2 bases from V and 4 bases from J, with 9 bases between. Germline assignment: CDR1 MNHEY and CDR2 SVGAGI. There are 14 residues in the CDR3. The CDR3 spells CASSYGGGNQPQHF. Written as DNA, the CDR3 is TGTGCCAGCAGTTACGGGGGAGGGAATCAGCCCCAGCATTTT.

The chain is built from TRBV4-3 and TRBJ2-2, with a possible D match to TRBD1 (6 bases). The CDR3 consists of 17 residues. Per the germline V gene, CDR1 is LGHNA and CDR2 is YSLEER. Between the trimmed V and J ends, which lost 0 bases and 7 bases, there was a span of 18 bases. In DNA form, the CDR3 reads TGCGCCAGCAGCCAAGATGAGTGGGCAGGGGCTAGCGGGGAGCTGTTTTTT. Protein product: CASSQDEWAGASGELFF.

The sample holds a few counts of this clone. CDR3 amino acids: CASSPGLAYEQYF. The DNA for the CDR3 is TGTGCCAGCAGCCCGGGACTAGCGTACGAGCAGTACTTC. The chain links TRBV5-6 to TRBJ2-7, with 10 bases that match TRBD2. The ends lost 4 bases at V and 4 bases at J; junction bases unmatched: 2. Germline V lookup: CDR1 SGHDT, CDR2 YYEEEE. The CDR3 extends over 13 amino acids.

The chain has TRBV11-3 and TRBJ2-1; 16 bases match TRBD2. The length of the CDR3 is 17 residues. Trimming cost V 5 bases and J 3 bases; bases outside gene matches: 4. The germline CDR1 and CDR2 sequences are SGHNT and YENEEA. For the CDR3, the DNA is TGTGCCAGCAGCCTAGGGACTAGCGGGAGGGGCTACAATGAGCAGTTCTTC. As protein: CASSLGTSGRGYNEQFF. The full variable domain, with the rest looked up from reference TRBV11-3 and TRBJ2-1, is EAGVVQSPRYKIIEKKQPVAFWCNPISGHNTLYWYLQNLGQGPELLIRYENEEAVDDSQLPKDRFSAERLKGVDSTLKIQPAELGDSAVYLCASSLGTSGRGYNEQFFGPGTRLTVL.

CDR3 in DNA: TGTGCCATCAGTAGCGGGACCGTAAGCTCCTACGAGCAGTACTTC. This sequence encodes CAISSGTVSSYEQYF. The chain employs TRBV10-3 and TRBJ2-7, with TRBD2 matching 7 bases. Germline CDR1 reads ENHRY; CDR2 reads SYGVKD. The CDR3 covers 15 residues. V lost 5 bases to trimming and J lost 0 bases; unmatched junction nucleotides: 7.

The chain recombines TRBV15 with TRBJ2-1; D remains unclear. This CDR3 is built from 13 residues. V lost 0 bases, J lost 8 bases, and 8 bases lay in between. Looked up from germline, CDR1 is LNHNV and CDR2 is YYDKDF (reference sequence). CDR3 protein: CATSRDWRYEQFF. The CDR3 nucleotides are TGTGCCACCAGCAGAGATTGGCGGTATGAGCAGTTCTTC.

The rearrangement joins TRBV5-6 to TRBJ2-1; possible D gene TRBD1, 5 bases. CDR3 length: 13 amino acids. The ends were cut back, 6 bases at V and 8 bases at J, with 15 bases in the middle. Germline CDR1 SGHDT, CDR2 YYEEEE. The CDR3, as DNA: TGTGCCAGCAATCCGAAGGGCAGGGATGAGCAGTTCTTC. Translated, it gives CASNPKGRDEQFF.

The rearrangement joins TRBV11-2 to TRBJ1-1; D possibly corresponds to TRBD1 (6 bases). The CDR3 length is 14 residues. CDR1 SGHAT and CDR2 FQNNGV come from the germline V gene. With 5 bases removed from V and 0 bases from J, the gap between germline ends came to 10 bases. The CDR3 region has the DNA TGTGCCAGCAGCCAGCAGGGGTTGAACACTGAAGCTTTCTTT. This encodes CASSQQGLNTEAFF.

The CDR3 loop reads CASSPGLAADTQYF. For the CDR3, the DNA is TGTGCCAGCAGCCCGGGGTTGGCGGCAGATACGCAGTATTTT. The chain recombines TRBV9 with TRBJ2-3; D is perhaps TRBD2 (5 bases). Trimming stripped 4 bases from V and 4 bases from J, with 13 bases between. This CDR3 comprises 14 residues. The germline V gene encodes CDR1 SGDLS and CDR2 YYNGEE.

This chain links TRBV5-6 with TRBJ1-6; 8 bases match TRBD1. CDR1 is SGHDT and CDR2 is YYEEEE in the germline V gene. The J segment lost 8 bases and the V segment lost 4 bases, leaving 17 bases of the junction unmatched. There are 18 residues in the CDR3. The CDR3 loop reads CASSRTGFHRGPDSPLHF. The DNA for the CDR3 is TGTGCCAGCAGCCGGACAGGGTTCCATCGCGGTCCCGATTCACCCCTCCACTTT.

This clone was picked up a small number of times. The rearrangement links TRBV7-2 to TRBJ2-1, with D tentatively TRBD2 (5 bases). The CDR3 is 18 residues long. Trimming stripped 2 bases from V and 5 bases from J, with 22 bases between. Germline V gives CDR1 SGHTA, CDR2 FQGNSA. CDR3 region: CASSLRGGSLEGHNEQFF. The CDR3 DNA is TGTGCCAGCAGCTTACGGGGTGGTAGTCTGGAAGGGCACAATGAGCAGTTCTTC.

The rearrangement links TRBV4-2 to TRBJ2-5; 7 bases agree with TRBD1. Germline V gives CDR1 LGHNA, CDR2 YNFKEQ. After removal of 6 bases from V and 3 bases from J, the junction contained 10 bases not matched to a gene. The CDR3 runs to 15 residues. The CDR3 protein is CASSRGQRMEETQYF. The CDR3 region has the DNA TGTGCCAGCAGTCGGGGACAGAGAATGGAAGAGACCCAGTACTTC.